Given below is one T cell receptor (beta chain) in context. This CDR3 contains 14 residues. V shed 9 bases and J 1 base; nucleotides not matched to a gene: 8. Germline assignment: CDR1 SGHNT and CDR2 YYREEE (reference sequence). 13 Jbeta primers and 60 Vbeta primers were used for the PCR. Using immunoSEQ multiplex PCR, the repertoire was profiled, and TCRdb retains in-frame clones only, with some absent. The sample lists about 120,000 clones, around 84% occurring once. The data were obtained in a study of cytomegalovirus exposure and HLA in healthy donors. The chain joins TRBV5-4 to TRBJ2-3, with 7 positions matching TRBD1. Sequenced sample: PBMCs. This TCR derives from a woman aged 25 to 39 in good health and CMV-seropositive. CDR3 residues: CATGAQGGTDTQYF. CDR3 DNA: TGTGCCACCGGGGCCCAGGGGGGCACAGATACGCAGTATTTT.